These T cell receptor beta chains were read from a single sample in a study of T cells after yellow fever vaccination. In TCRdb, the 5' RACE reads were re-called with MiXCR into one record per CDR3 protein. The profile shows 150,000 or so distinct CDR3 sequences, more than 5.5% of them singletons. The source was CD4+ T cells sorted from PBMCs, collected more than 4 days after the first yellow fever vaccination. The origin of the receptors is a man younger than 35 who received the YFV17D yellow fever vaccine. Each CDR3 is given with its conserved first and last residue. D genes are given only for firm matches. Only some rows state a clone size, as once, few, many or a class for expanded clones.

d_call: TRBD1; v_call: TRBV6-5; j_call: TRBJ1-5; clone_size: -; cdr3_nt: TGTGCCAGCAGTTACTTAGGGACAGGTTCTTCGCCCCAGCATTTT; cdr3_aa: CASSYLGTGSSPQHF
d_call: TRBD1; v_call: TRBV4-1; j_call: TRBJ2-6; clone_size: few; cdr3_nt: TGCGCCAGCAGCCAGAAGACAGGGGGGCTTTCTGGGGCCAACGTCCTGACTTTC; cdr3_aa: CASSQKTGGLSGANVLTF
d_call: TRBD1; v_call: TRBV20-1; j_call: TRBJ1-4; clone_size: many; cdr3_nt: TGCAGTGCTAGGCCGGCGACAGGGAGTGATGAAAAACTGTTTTTT; cdr3_aa: CSARPATGSDEKLFF
d_call: -; v_call: TRBV6-5; j_call: TRBJ2-5; clone_size: -; cdr3_nt: TGTGCCAGCAGTTACTCGATGTCTCAGGGTCCAGAGACCCAGTACTTC; cdr3_aa: CASSYSMSQGPETQYF
d_call: TRBD1; v_call: TRBV30; j_call: TRBJ2-1; clone_size: -; cdr3_nt: TGTGCCTGGCAGACAGGGAGCTCCTACAATGAGCAGTTCTTC; cdr3_aa: CAWQTGSSYNEQFF
d_call: TRBD1; v_call: TRBV18; j_call: TRBJ2-7; clone_size: many; cdr3_nt: TGTGCCAGCTCTGCCCCCGGGACAGGAGGTCGGTACGAGCAGTACTTC; cdr3_aa: CASSAPGTGGRYEQYF
d_call: -; v_call: TRBV12-3/TRBV12-4; j_call: TRBJ2-1; clone_size: many; cdr3_nt: TGTGCCAGCAAAGCCGGGACCAGACTTTTCGATGAGCAGTTCTTC; cdr3_aa: CASKAGTRLFDEQFF
d_call: TRBD2; v_call: TRBV4-3; j_call: TRBJ2-4; clone_size: -; cdr3_nt: TGCGCCAGCAGGGGGGGGGGCATTCAGTACTTC; cdr3_aa: CASRGGGIQYF
d_call: -; v_call: TRBV4-2; j_call: TRBJ1-5; clone_size: many; cdr3_nt: TGTGCCAGCAGCCAAGATAGGGCGGGCAATCAGCCCCAGCATTTT; cdr3_aa: CASSQDRAGNQPQHF
d_call: -; v_call: TRBV29-1; j_call: TRBJ2-2; clone_size: many; cdr3_nt: TGCAGCGTTATAGGGAGCACCGGGGAGCTGTTTTTT; cdr3_aa: CSVIGSTGELFF
d_call: -; v_call: TRBV6-5; j_call: TRBJ2-2; clone_size: -; cdr3_nt: TGTGCCAGCAGCACAGGTCCTGTAAATACCGGGGAGCTGTTTTTT; cdr3_aa: CASSTGPVNTGELFF
d_call: -; v_call: TRBV11-2; j_call: TRBJ2-5; clone_size: -; cdr3_nt: TGTGCCAGCAGCCGTGGCCGGGACGGCCTCCAAGAGGCCCAGTACTTC; cdr3_aa: CASSRGRDGLQEAQYF
d_call: TRBD2; v_call: TRBV20-1; j_call: TRBJ2-5; clone_size: -; cdr3_nt: TGCAGTTCAACCGGGACTAAAAAGACCCAGTACTTC; cdr3_aa: CSSTGTKKTQYF
d_call: -; v_call: TRBV18; j_call: TRBJ2-5; clone_size: -; cdr3_nt: TGTGCCAGCTCGGAGGCACTTTCGGGACACCAAGAGACCCAGTACTTC; cdr3_aa: CASSEALSGHQETQYF
d_call: -; v_call: TRBV6-1; j_call: TRBJ2-3; clone_size: many; cdr3_nt: TGTGCCAGCAGCTGGGACCGCTCCGCCGATACGCAGTATTTT; cdr3_aa: CASSWDRSADTQYF
d_call: -; v_call: TRBV7-7; j_call: TRBJ2-7; clone_size: many; cdr3_nt: TGTGCCAGCAGCTCCGCTCCCTCCTACGAGCAGTACTTC; cdr3_aa: CASSSAPSYEQYF
d_call: -; v_call: TRBV29-1; j_call: TRBJ1-1; clone_size: many; cdr3_nt: TGCAGCGTCCGGACTTTATTGAACACTGAAGCTTTCTTT; cdr3_aa: CSVRTLLNTEAFF
d_call: -; v_call: TRBV3-1; j_call: TRBJ2-3; clone_size: many; cdr3_nt: TGTGCCAGCAGCGCCAACAGGGCCAATACGCAGTATTTT; cdr3_aa: CASSANRANTQYF
d_call: -; v_call: TRBV10-3; j_call: TRBJ2-5; clone_size: many; cdr3_nt: TGTGCCATCAGTGAGTTGGCTGGCCAAGAGACCCAGTACTTC; cdr3_aa: CAISELAGQETQYF
d_call: -; v_call: TRBV6-1; j_call: TRBJ2-7; clone_size: many; cdr3_nt: TGTGCCAGCAGGGAAACCGACAGGAACTACGAGCAGTACTTC; cdr3_aa: CASRETDRNYEQYF
d_call: -; v_call: TRBV9; j_call: TRBJ2-1; clone_size: many; cdr3_nt: TGTGCCAGCAGCGTAGCCACGGGCAGAGACAATGAGCAGTTCTTC; cdr3_aa: CASSVATGRDNEQFF
d_call: -; v_call: TRBV3-1; j_call: TRBJ2-2; clone_size: many; cdr3_nt: TGTGCCAGCAGCCAATGGAGGGGGCTGGACACCGGGGAGCTGTTTTTT; cdr3_aa: CASSQWRGLDTGELFF
d_call: -; v_call: TRBV20-1; j_call: TRBJ1-1; clone_size: few; cdr3_nt: TGCAGTGCCCGACCCCCCCACACTGAAGCTTTCTTT; cdr3_aa: CSARPPHTEAFF
d_call: TRBD2; v_call: TRBV20-1; j_call: TRBJ2-3; clone_size: many; cdr3_nt: TGCAGTGCCCTCAGCGGGGGAATCACAGATACGCAGTATTTT; cdr3_aa: CSALSGGITDTQYF
d_call: -; v_call: TRBV5-1; j_call: TRBJ1-5; clone_size: many; cdr3_nt: TGCGCCAGCAGCTTCAGGGGTGATCAGCCCCAGCATTTT; cdr3_aa: CASSFRGDQPQHF
d_call: -; v_call: TRBV7-3; j_call: TRBJ1-1; clone_size: many; cdr3_nt: TGTGCCAGCAGCTCTACCTATAACACTGAAGCTTTCTTT; cdr3_aa: CASSSTYNTEAFF
d_call: -; v_call: TRBV5-1; j_call: TRBJ1-3; clone_size: many; cdr3_nt: TGCGCCAGCAGCTCCTCACCCCTCTGGGACGACTCTGGAAACACCATATATTTT; cdr3_aa: CASSSSPLWDDSGNTIYF
d_call: TRBD1; v_call: TRBV7-9; j_call: TRBJ2-1; clone_size: many; cdr3_nt: TGTGCCAGCAGCTTACTACAGGGGTCCTACAATGAGCAGTTCTTC; cdr3_aa: CASSLLQGSYNEQFF
d_call: -; v_call: TRBV24-1; j_call: TRBJ2-2; clone_size: few; cdr3_nt: TGTGCCACCAGTGACCGACCGACAGGAATCCCCGGGGAGCTGTTTTTT; cdr3_aa: CATSDRPTGIPGELFF
d_call: -; v_call: TRBV9; j_call: TRBJ2-3; clone_size: -; cdr3_nt: TGTGCCAGCAGCGTAGTACCAGGGGTGAGAGATACGCAGTATTTT; cdr3_aa: CASSVVPGVRDTQYF
d_call: -; v_call: TRBV7-7; j_call: TRBJ2-1; clone_size: many; cdr3_nt: TGTGCCAGCAGCTCTGACAGCTACAATGAGCAGTTCTTC; cdr3_aa: CASSSDSYNEQFF
d_call: -; v_call: TRBV4-3; j_call: TRBJ2-5; clone_size: -; cdr3_nt: TGCGCCAGCAGCCGTCACAGGGCGATCCAAGAGACCCAGTACTTC; cdr3_aa: CASSRHRAIQETQYF
d_call: TRBD2; v_call: TRBV6-5; j_call: TRBJ2-7; clone_size: few; cdr3_nt: TGTGCCAGCAGTTACGCCACTAGCGGTGGGGACGAGCAGTACTTC; cdr3_aa: CASSYATSGGDEQYF
d_call: TRBD1; v_call: TRBV5-1; j_call: TRBJ2-1; clone_size: few; cdr3_nt: TGCGCCAGCAGTTGGGGGACAGGGGGGCACAATGAGCAGTTCTTC; cdr3_aa: CASSWGTGGHNEQFF
d_call: -; v_call: TRBV3-1; j_call: TRBJ1-1; clone_size: -; cdr3_nt: TGTGCCAGCAGCCAAGATCACCGACAGAACACTGAAGCTTTCTTT; cdr3_aa: CASSQDHRQNTEAFF
d_call: -; v_call: TRBV12-3/TRBV12-4; j_call: TRBJ2-3; clone_size: many; cdr3_nt: TGTGCCAGCAGTCCCGGACAGAACACAGATACGCAGTATTTT; cdr3_aa: CASSPGQNTDTQYF
d_call: -; v_call: TRBV30; j_call: TRBJ2-5; clone_size: -; cdr3_nt: TGTGCCTGGACCCTCGAGCAGACCCAGTACTTC; cdr3_aa: CAWTLEQTQYF
d_call: -; v_call: TRBV12-3/TRBV12-4; j_call: TRBJ1-1; clone_size: many; cdr3_nt: TGTGCCAGCAAACCGGCCCAGGGCGGGAACACTGAAGCTTTCTTT; cdr3_aa: CASKPAQGGNTEAFF
d_call: -; v_call: TRBV4-1; j_call: TRBJ1-6; clone_size: many; cdr3_nt: TGCGCCAGCAGCCAAGGGTCAGCTTCACCCCTCCACTTT; cdr3_aa: CASSQGSASPLHF
d_call: -; v_call: TRBV7-2; j_call: TRBJ2-5; clone_size: many; cdr3_nt: TGTGCCAGCAGCTTAGACTACTCTCAAGAGACCCAGTACTTC; cdr3_aa: CASSLDYSQETQYF
d_call: -; v_call: TRBV7-8; j_call: TRBJ2-1; clone_size: many; cdr3_nt: TGTGCCAGCAGCTTAGGGACGGTCCCAGGCTCCTACAATGAGCAGTTCTTC; cdr3_aa: CASSLGTVPGSYNEQFF
d_call: -; v_call: TRBV7-9; j_call: TRBJ2-2; clone_size: few; cdr3_nt: TGTGCCAGCCGGCCCAGGTCGAACACCGGGGAGCTGTTTTTT; cdr3_aa: CASRPRSNTGELFF
d_call: -; v_call: TRBV9; j_call: TRBJ2-6; clone_size: few; cdr3_nt: TGTGCCAGCAGCAACATAGAGTCTGGGGCCAACGTCCTGACTTTC; cdr3_aa: CASSNIESGANVLTF
d_call: -; v_call: TRBV5-1; j_call: TRBJ1-1; clone_size: many; cdr3_nt: TGCGCCAGCAGCAAGGGGAATATCCGGAACACTGAAGCTTTCTTT; cdr3_aa: CASSKGNIRNTEAFF
d_call: -; v_call: TRBV19; j_call: TRBJ2-1; clone_size: few; cdr3_nt: TGTGCCAGTAGTATGCGTGGCGATGAGCAGTTCTTC; cdr3_aa: CASSMRGDEQFF